This TCR beta chain originates from a study of T cell changes during pregnancy in multiple sclerosis (dated by TCRdb to between 2017 and 2020). Broadly, across the study: The study looked at changes in the T cell repertoire across pregnancy in women with multiple sclerosis.

Including the terminal cysteine and phenylalanine, the CDR3 comprises 14 residues. Of all the DNA, just the CDR3 is kept, 42 bases in frame from base 1. The CDR1 and CDR2 encoded by the germline V gene are SGDLS and YYNGEE. V gives up 0 bases and J gives up 8 bases, and the segment between their germline ends measures 9 bases. To note about this clone: This receptor's antigen is unknown. No per-base quality is available; no much larger clone lies one base away.

Receptor amplification or capture employed the immunoSEQ multiplex PCR assay. TCRdb holds this immuneACCESS table with in-frame rearrangements only. Some clones are missing; in checked studies, unresolved V genes explain under half, and the rest has no known cause. The sample records some 68,000 clones, roughly nine tenths of which are singletons. The ten largest clones capture over 1.3% of the sample. The sample was peripheral blood, taken in the second trimester of pregnancy. This sequence originates from a female donor with multiple sclerosis, enrolled in a pregnancy study. This receptor chain uses TRBV9 and TRBJ1-6, with the D gene not clear enough to name. The DNA is TGTGCCAGCAGCGTAGAAGAGGCTCATTCACCCCTCCACTTT. Translated, this gives CASSVEEAHSPLHF. Extended through the reference TRBV9 and TRBJ1-6 proteins, this CDR3 yields the full variable domain: DSGVTQTPKHLITATGQRVTLRCSPRSGDLSVYWYQQSLDQGLQFLIQYYNGEERAKGNILERFSAQQFPDLHSELNLSSLELGDSALYFCASSVEEAHSPLHFGNGTRLTVT.